This T cell receptor beta chain was obtained from a study of T cell clonality in common variable immunodeficiency. Study-wide results and limits: Fewer deletions and N-nucleotide insertions were reportedly seen in common variable immunodeficiency TCR beta sequences. Compared with controls, CVID subjects had fewer shared TCRbeta clones.

This clone came up many times. The target antigen is unknown. The CDR3 goes on 3 residues after the read ends, and that part is filled in from the germline J gene. The data were produced by immunoSEQ multiplex PCR, yet TCRdb's version contains in-frame clones alone and is incomplete. This sample carries 30,000 to 40,000 clones, none of them present only once. The germline V gene has CDR1 DFQATT and CDR2 SNEGSKA (reference sequence). CDR3 length: 15 amino acids. The trim removed 6 bases at V and 5 bases at J, leaving 14 bases unmatched. This sequence originates from a person aged 18 to 70 in good health. The rearrangement joins TRBV20-1 to TRBJ2-5; 8 bases align to TRBD1. Specimen: peripheral blood mononuclear cells. The DNA read from the CDR3 is TGCAGTGCCCCATGGGCGGCAGGGGGCGGTGAGACC. The encoded protein is CSAPWAAGGGET. The entire CDR3 protein reads CSAPWAAGGGETQYF.